The rows below give T cell receptor beta chains drawn from one sample of a study of blood T cells in healthy people across ages. From the 5' RACE reads, TCRdb called clonotypes with MiXCR, one entry per CDR3 protein. The repertoire holds over 600,000 distinct CDR3 sequences, with approximately 40% as singletons. Source material: blood. These receptors were obtained from a man at least 80 years old in good health. Each CDR3 is given with its conserved first and last residue. The D gene is left open where the match is weak. The size entry is marked missing in some rows and otherwise reads once, few, many or a size class.

>TRBJ2-7|TRBV7-9|.|.
CASSLSFRVAEYNEQYF
TGTGCCAGCAGCTTAAGTTTTCGGGTAGCCGAATACAATGAGCAGTACTTC
>TRBJ2-7|TRBV20-1|.|.
CSARAVSGEYEQYF
TGCAGTGCTAGAGCTGTGAGTGGGGAGTACGAGCAGTACTTC
>TRBJ2-1|TRBV5-1|.|.
CASILGGAGNEQFF
TGCGCCAGCATCCTGGGGGGGGCCGGCAATGAGCAGTTCTTC
>TRBJ2-7|TRBV28|.|.
CASSLPPTGQFSYEQYF
TGTGCCAGCAGTTTGCCCCCGACCGGCCAGTTCTCCTACGAGCAGTACTTC
>TRBJ1-5|TRBV12-3/TRBV12-4|TRBD1|.
CASSLWDRGDGQPQHF
TGTGCCAGCAGTTTATGGGACAGGGGGGACGGTCAGCCCCAGCATTTT
>TRBJ2-5|TRBV18|TRBD2|.
CASSPQPGRTSGVETQYF
TGTGCCAGCTCACCACAACCGGGCCGTACTAGCGGGGTGGAGACCCAGTACTTC
>TRBJ2-3|TRBV30|.|.
CAWSHDMQYF
TGTGCCTGGAGCCACGATATGCAGTATTTT
>TRBJ2-7|TRBV7-9|.|few
CASSRPLGAGYEQYF
TGTGCCAGCAGCCGACCCCTAGGGGCGGGCTACGAGCAGTACTTC
>TRBJ2-7|TRBV15|.|many
CATSREGGYEQYF
TGTGCCACCAGCAGAGAAGGTGGTTACGAGCAGTACTTC
>TRBJ2-3|TRBV12-3/TRBV12-4|TRBD2|many
CASRTGTSGTDTQYF
TGTGCCAGCAGAACCGGGACTAGCGGCACAGATACGCAGTATTTT
>TRBJ2-1|TRBV7-2|TRBD2|.
CASSLAFLAGGDNEQFF
TGTGCCAGCAGCTTAGCCTTTCTAGCGGGGGGTGACAATGAGCAGTTCTTC
>TRBJ1-1|TRBV20-1|.|.
CSARDPQATEAFF
TGCAGTGCTAGAGATCCTCAGGCCACTGAAGCTTTCTTT
>TRBJ2-1|TRBV10-3|.|.
CAISEGQKVALSSYNEQFF
TGTGCCATCAGTGAGGGACAGAAGGTGGCCTTGAGCTCCTACAATGAGCAGTTCTTC